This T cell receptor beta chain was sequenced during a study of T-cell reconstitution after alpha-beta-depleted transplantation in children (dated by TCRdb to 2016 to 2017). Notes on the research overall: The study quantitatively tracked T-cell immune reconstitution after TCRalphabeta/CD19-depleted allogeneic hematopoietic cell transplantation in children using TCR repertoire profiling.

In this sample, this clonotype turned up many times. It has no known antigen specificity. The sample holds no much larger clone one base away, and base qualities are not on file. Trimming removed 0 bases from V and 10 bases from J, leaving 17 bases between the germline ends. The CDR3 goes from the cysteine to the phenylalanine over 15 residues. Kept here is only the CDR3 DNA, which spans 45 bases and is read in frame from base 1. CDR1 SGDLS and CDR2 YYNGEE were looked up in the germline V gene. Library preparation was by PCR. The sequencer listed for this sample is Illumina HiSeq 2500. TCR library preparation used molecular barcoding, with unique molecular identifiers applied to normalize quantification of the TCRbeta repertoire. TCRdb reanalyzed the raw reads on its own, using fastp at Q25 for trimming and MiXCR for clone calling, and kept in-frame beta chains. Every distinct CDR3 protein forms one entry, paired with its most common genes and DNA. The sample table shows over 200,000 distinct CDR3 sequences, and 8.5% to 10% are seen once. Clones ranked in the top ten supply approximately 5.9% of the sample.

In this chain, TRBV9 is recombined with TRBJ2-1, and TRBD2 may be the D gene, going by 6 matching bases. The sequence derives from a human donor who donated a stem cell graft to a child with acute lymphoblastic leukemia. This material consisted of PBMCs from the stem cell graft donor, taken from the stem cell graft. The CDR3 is CASSVVPSAGSEQFF. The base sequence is TGTGCCAGCAGCGTAGTGCCCTCCGCCGGGAGCGAGCAGTTCTTC. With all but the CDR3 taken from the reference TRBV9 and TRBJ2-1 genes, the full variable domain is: DSGVTQTPKHLITATGQRVTLRCSPRSGDLSVYWYQQSLDQGLQFLIQYYNGEERAKGNILERFSAQQFPDLHSELNLSSLELGDSALYFCASSVVPSAGSEQFFGPGTRLTVL.